Shown below are 3 T cell receptor beta chains from a single sample sequenced in a study of T-cell reconstitution after alpha-beta-depleted transplantation in children. It was with unique molecular identifiers that the TCRbeta library was prepared. One entry per CDR3 protein results from TCRdb running MiXCR on the PCR reads. The repertoire includes roughly 90,000 distinct CDR3 sequences, 10% to 15% of them detected once, and approximately 13% sits in the top ten. This specimen was PBMCs from the stem cell graft donor, taken from the stem cell graft. The source of these receptors is a human donor who donated a stem cell graft to a child with inherited bone marrow failure.

This clonotype was detected many times. The chain recombines TRBV10-3 with TRBJ2-5; TRBD2 matches 7 bases. Per the germline V gene, CDR1 is ENHRY and CDR2 is SYGVKD. Unmatched junction bases numbered 7, after V lost 11 bases and J lost 4 bases. The CDR3 runs to 12 residues. CDR3 nucleotide sequence: TGTGCCTCCGGGGGGACCACAGAGACCCAGTACTTC. As protein: CASGGTTETQYF.

This clonotype occurred a few times. This may stem from a read error, because a much larger clone lies one nucleotide away. This chain joins TRBV7-8 and TRBJ2-7; D gene uncertain. The germline V gene has CDR1 SGHVS and CDR2 FQNEAQ. The CDR3 sequence is 13 residues long. V was clipped by 8 bases and J by 4 bases, with 15 bases between them. CDR3: CASGSWTEYEQYF. CDR3 coding DNA: TGTGCCAGCGGCTCCTGGACGGAATACGAGCAGTACTTC.

This clonotype was picked up many times. The rearrangement uses TRBV7-2 and TRBJ2-7; 11 bases align to TRBD2. Per the germline V gene, CDR1 is SGHTA and CDR2 is FQGNSA. V lost 4 bases and J lost 4; bases outside the gene matches: 9. The CDR3 sequence is 16 residues long. The CDR3 region is CASSWGLAGGQYEQYF. CDR3 nucleotide sequence: TGTGCCAGCAGCTGGGGTTTAGCGGGGGGGCAGTACGAGCAGTACTTC.